This T cell receptor (beta chain) was retrieved from a study of T cell clones after liver transplantation. Germline CDR1 and CDR2: SEHNR and FQNEAQ (reference sequence). This CDR3 contains 14 residues. V lost 1 base, J lost 10 bases, and 14 bases lay in between. Only in-frame clones appear in the TCRdb table, and some are missing; sequencing was by immunoSEQ multiplex PCR. The profile covers approximately 11,000 clones, with 71% appearing a single time and under 25% taken by the ten largest. The gene calls are TRBV7-9 and TRBJ2-1; maybe TRBD2 (6 bases). The sequencing used CD4+ T cells from blood, collected around 32 months after liver transplant. This TCR derives from a human patient who received a liver transplant. Some T cells may be supplied by the graft donor. The CDR3 reads CASSLDGGREEQFF. The CDR3 nucleotides read TGTGCCAGCAGCTTAGATGGGGGGAGAGAGGAGCAGTTCTTC.